Below, 17 T cell receptor beta chains from the same sample are listed, as sequenced in a study of human T cells and chemical hapten exposure. Time point here: pre-sensitization, week 0. Treatment denoted: therapeutic diphenylcyclopropenone sensitization with weekly scalp DPC. TCRdb processed the RACE reads anew with MiXCR; each CDR3 protein has one entry. The sample holds around 300,000 distinct CDR3 sequences, around 7.7% seen once. Specimen: whole blood, collected in connection with sensitization to the hapten diphenylcyclopropenone (DPC). These receptors were taken from a man in his late teens or twenties with alopecia areata. Some clones in this sample may be carry-over from other donors' samples.

The gene calls are TRBV29-1 and TRBJ1-2; D is ambiguous. The CDR3 extends over 14 amino acids. V lost 0 bases and J 7 bases, leaving 15 bases between the germline ends. Germline V gene data show CDR1 as SQVTM and CDR2 as ANQGSEA. In nucleotides, the CDR3 is TGCAGCGTTGAAGATCGTTGGGGAATGGCTGGCTACACCTTC. Translation gives CSVEDRWGMAGYTF.

This clonotype was counted a few times. The V gene is TRBV2, the J gene TRBJ2-1; D gene unclear. The CDR3 loop spans 16 amino acids. Germline V gene lookup returns CDR1 SNHLY and CDR2 FYNNEI. The V end lost 4 bases, the J end lost 2 bases, and 15 bases lay between the germline ends. The CDR3 loop reads CASSGEDLSAYNEQFF. For the CDR3, the DNA is TGTGCCAGCAGTGGGGAAGACTTGAGCGCCTACAATGAGCAGTTCTTC.

This clonotype was detected a few times. Just one base apart from a much larger clone, this may be a read error. The rearrangement joins TRBV7-9 to TRBJ1-1; D not resolved. CDR1 is SEHNR, CDR2 FQNEAQ, per germline (reference sequence). The CDR3 extends over 12 amino acids. V was shortened by 3 bases and J by 0 bases, with 2 bases between the two germline ends. CDR3: CASSFVNTEAFF. The DNA for the CDR3 is TGTGCCAGCAGCTTCGTGAACACTGAAGCTTTCTTT.

This clonotype has only a few counts. The genes are TRBV5-1 and TRBJ2-7; 11 nucleotides agree with TRBD1. Losses at the gene ends were 0 bases for V and 6 bases for J; bases not matched to a gene: 2. The CDR3 runs to 14 residues. Germline V gene data show CDR1 as SGHRS and CDR2 as YFSETQ. Here the CDR3 DNA reads TGCGCCAGCAGCTTGGCCGGGACAGGGGGCGAGCAGTACTTC. Its protein product is CASSLAGTGGEQYF.

This clonotype was counted between two and nine times. The chain couples TRBV11-2 to TRBJ2-1; 13 positions match TRBD2. The germline CDR1 and CDR2 sequences are SGHAT and FQNNGV. CDR3 length: 15 amino acids. With 1 base clipped from V and 10 bases from J, the junction kept 4 bases outside the gene matches. In nucleotides, the CDR3 is TGTGCCAGCAGCTTAGCCGAGGGACTAGCGGGGGAGCAGTTCTTC. It encodes CASSLAEGLAGEQFF.

This clonotype was recorded a few times. The chain combines TRBV12-3 or TRBV12-4 with TRBJ1-1; 8 bases are a match to TRBD1. This CDR3 has 17 residues. The V segment lost 5 bases and the J segment 7 bases; nucleotides outside the gene matches: 18. CDR3: CASSIKGQATLGVEAFF. CDR3 DNA sequence: TGTGCCAGCAGTATCAAGGGACAGGCCACACTCGGGGTTGAAGCTTTCTTT.

V is TRBV24-1 and J is TRBJ2-1; TRBD1 is a possible D gene (5 bases). This CDR3 is 15 amino acids long. Germline V gene sequence: CDR1 KGHDR, CDR2 SFDVKD. The V end was cut by 1 base, the J end by 8 bases, with 14 bases between. In nucleotides, the CDR3 is TGTGCCACCAGTGATTTTTCCTCAGGGTTCGATGAGCAGTTCTTC. This encodes CATSDFSSGFDEQFF.

Ten or more counts support this clonotype. The chain is built from TRBV9 and TRBJ1-1, with D possibly matching TRBD1 (5 bases). CDR3 size: 15 residues. Trimming cost V 0 bases and J 4 bases, with 13 bases left between them. Germline-derived CDR1 and CDR2 are SGDLS and YYNGEE. CDR3: CASSVGRSGTTEAFF. The CDR3 DNA is TGTGCCAGCAGCGTAGGACGGTCGGGGACCACTGAAGCTTTCTTT.

The table lists this clonotype with a few counts. The V call is TRBV7-3, the J call TRBJ2-3, with 9 bases fitting TRBD1. CDR1 is SGHTA, CDR2 FQGTGA, per germline. The V segment lost 5 bases and the J segment 1 base; nucleotides outside the gene matches: 4. The CDR3 covers 15 residues. In DNA form, the CDR3 reads TGTGCCAGCAGCCTCCGGGACAGGGGCACAGATACGCAGTATTTT. It codes for CASSLRDRGTDTQYF.

This clonotype was counted between two and nine times. In DNA, the CDR3 is TGTGCCAGCAGCGTAGTGGGGGGCGAGACCCAGTACTTC. Its protein product is CASSVVGGETQYF. V is TRBV9 and J is TRBJ2-5, with D perhaps assigned TRBD1 or TRBD2 (6 bases each). The germline V and J ends were trimmed by 0 bases and 5 bases, with 8 bases remaining between them. Germline V lookup: CDR1 SGDLS, CDR2 YYNGEE. This CDR3 is built from 13 residues.

This clonotype occurred many times. This chain joins TRBV12-3 or TRBV12-4 and TRBJ1-1, with 9 bases that match TRBD1. The junction had 9 bases not matched to a gene; V was cut back by 5 bases and J by 5 bases. There are 15 residues in the CDR3. Here the CDR3 reads CASSKDRGRVTEAFF. For the CDR3, the DNA is TGTGCCAGCAGTAAGGACAGGGGACGAGTGACTGAAGCTTTCTTT.

This clonotype came up a few times. This chain connects TRBV21-1 to TRBJ1-3. TRBV21-1 is reported as a pseudogene. The CDR3 extends over 16 amino acids. CDR3: CASSVARGWPGNTIYF. The CDR3 nucleotides are TGTGCCAGCAGTGTCGCACGGGGTTGGCCTGGAAACACCATATATTTT.

This clonotype has more than one count but fewer than ten. The CDR3 reads CASSSGTGGYEQYF. CDR3 nucleotide sequence: TGCGCCAGCAGCTCCGGGACAGGGGGCTACGAGCAGTACTTC. The chain carries TRBV5-1 and TRBJ2-7; 11 bases line up with TRBD1. The ends lost 3 bases at V and 3 bases at J; junction bases unmatched: 2. This CDR3 has 14 amino acids. Germline lookup yields CDR1 SGHRS and CDR2 YFSETQ.

This clonotype was seen repeatedly, ten times or more. The rearrangement joins TRBV14 to TRBJ1-1; D may be TRBD1 (5 bases). The germline CDR1 and CDR2 sequences are SGHDN and FVKESK. The CDR3 spans 18 residues. With 0 bases removed from V and 1 base from J, the gap between germline ends came to 18 bases. CDR3 loop: CASSQETGPGRWNTEAFF. The CDR3 bases are TGTGCCAGCAGCCAAGAAACGGGACCCGGAAGATGGAACACTGAAGCTTTCTTT.

This clonotype was observed at least ten times. The chain couples TRBV20-1 to TRBJ1-5; 10 bases are shared with TRBD1. The V gene end was trimmed by 5 bases and the J gene end by 0 bases; junction bases not matched to a gene: 4. The CDR3 runs to 15 residues. CDR1 and CDR2 (germline): DFQATT, SNEGSKA (reference sequence). This CDR3 reads CSAGDRGYSNQPQHF. Here the CDR3 DNA reads TGCAGTGCTGGGGACAGGGGCTATAGCAATCAGCCCCAGCATTTT.

This sequence joins TRBV6-7 and TRBJ2-7, with 9 nucleotides matching TRBD1. TRBV6-7 is an open reading frame whose function is uncertain. This CDR3 is 15 amino acids long. J gave up 6 bases and V 0 bases, and 6 bases lay outside the gene matches. CDR3 in amino acids: CASSYSTGTGFEQYV. The CDR3 nucleotides read TGTGCCAGCAGTTACTCGACCGGGACAGGGTTCGAGCAGTACGTC.

This clonotype appeared a few times. V gene TRBV12-3 or TRBV12-4 combines with J gene TRBJ1-5; 9 nucleotides line up with TRBD1. The CDR3 runs to 16 residues. Losses at the gene ends were 6 bases for V and 0 bases for J; bases not matched to a gene: 6. The CDR3 region has the DNA TGTGCCAGCAGGGGGACAGGGTCTTATAGCAATCAGCCCCAGCATTTT. It codes for CASRGTGSYSNQPQHF.